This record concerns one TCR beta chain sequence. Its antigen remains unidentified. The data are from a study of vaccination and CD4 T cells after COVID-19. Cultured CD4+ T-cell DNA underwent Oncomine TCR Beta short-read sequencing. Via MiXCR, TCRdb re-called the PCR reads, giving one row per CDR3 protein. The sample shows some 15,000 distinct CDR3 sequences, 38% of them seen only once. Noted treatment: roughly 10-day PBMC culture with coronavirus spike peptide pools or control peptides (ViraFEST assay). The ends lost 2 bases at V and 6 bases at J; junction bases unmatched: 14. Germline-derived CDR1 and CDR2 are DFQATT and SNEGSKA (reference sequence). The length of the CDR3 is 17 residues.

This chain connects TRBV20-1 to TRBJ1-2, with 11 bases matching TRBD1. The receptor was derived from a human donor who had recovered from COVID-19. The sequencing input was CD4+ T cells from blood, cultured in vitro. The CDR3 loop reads CSARFPQGQGVRNGYTF. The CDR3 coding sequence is TGCAGTGCTAGATTCCCCCAGGGACAGGGGGTAAGGAATGGCTACACCTTC.